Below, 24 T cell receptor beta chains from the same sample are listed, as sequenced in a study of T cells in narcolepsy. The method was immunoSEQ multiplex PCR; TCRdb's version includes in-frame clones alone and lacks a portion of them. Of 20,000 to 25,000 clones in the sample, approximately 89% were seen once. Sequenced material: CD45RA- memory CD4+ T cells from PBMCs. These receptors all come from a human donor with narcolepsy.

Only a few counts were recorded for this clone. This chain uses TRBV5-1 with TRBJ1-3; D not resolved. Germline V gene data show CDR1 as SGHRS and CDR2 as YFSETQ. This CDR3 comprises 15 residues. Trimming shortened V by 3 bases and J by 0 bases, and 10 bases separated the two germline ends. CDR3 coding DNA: TGCGCCAGCAGCTACGACGGAGGCTCTGGAAACACCATATATTTT. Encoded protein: CASSYDGGSGNTIYF.

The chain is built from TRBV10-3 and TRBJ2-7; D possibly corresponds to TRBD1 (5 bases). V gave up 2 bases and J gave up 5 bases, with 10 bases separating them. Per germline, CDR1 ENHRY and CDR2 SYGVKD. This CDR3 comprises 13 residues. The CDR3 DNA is TGTGCCATCAGTGAGGGAAGGGGTGACGAGCAGTACTTC. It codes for CAISEGRGDEQYF.

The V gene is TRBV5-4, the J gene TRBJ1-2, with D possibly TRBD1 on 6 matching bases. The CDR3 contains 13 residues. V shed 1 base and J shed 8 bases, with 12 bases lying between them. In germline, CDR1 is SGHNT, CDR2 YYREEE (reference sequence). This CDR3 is CASSLQGKRGYTF. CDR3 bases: TGTGCCAGCAGCTTGCAGGGGAAGAGGGGCTACACCTTC.

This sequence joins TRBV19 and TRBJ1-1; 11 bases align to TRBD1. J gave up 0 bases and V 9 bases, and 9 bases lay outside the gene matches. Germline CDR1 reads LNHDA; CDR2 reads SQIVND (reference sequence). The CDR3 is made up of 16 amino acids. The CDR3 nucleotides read TGTGCCAGCGCAACGGGACAGGGGGGCATGAACACTGAAGCTTTCTTT. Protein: CASATGQGGMNTEAFF.

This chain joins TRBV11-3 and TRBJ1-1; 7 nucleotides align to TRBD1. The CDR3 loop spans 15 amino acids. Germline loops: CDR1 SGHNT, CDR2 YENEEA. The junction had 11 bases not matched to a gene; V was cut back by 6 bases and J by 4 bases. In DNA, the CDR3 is TGTGCCAGCAGTTCCAGAAGGGGGCTCAGCACTGAAGCTTTCTTT. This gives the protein CASSSRRGLSTEAFF.

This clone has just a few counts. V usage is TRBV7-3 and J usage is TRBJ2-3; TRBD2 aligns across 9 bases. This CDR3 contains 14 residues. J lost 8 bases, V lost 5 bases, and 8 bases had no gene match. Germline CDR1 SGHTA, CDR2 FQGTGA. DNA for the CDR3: TGTGCCAGCAGCAGAGCGGGGGGCCAGGGTACGCAGTATTTT. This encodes CASSRAGGQGTQYF.

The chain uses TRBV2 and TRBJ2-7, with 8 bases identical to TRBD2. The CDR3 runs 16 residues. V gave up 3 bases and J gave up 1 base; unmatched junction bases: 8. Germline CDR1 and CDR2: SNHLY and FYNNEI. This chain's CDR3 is CASSDTISGKSYEQYF. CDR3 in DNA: TGTGCCAGCAGTGATACGATTAGCGGGAAGTCCTACGAGCAGTACTTC.

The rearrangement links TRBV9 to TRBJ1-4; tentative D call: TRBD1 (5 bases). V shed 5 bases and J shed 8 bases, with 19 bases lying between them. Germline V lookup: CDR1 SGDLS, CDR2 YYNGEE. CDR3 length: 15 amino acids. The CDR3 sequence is CASSLRGRGAEKLFF. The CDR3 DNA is TGTGCCAGCAGTCTGCGGGGAAGGGGAGCCGAAAAACTGTTTTTT.

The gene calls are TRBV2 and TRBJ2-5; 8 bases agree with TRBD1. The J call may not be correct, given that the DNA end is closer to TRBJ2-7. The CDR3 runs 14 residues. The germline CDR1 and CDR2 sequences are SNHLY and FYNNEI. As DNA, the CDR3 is TGTGCCAGCAGCGCGACAGGGGTGGGGGACGAGCAGTACTTC. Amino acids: CASSATGVGDEQYF.

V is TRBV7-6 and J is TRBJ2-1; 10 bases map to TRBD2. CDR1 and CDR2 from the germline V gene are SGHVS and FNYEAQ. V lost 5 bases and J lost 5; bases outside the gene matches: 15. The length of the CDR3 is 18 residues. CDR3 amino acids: CASSQQTSGLDLNNEQFF. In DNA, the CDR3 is TGTGCCAGCAGCCAACAGACTAGCGGGTTGGACTTAAACAATGAGCAGTTCTTC.

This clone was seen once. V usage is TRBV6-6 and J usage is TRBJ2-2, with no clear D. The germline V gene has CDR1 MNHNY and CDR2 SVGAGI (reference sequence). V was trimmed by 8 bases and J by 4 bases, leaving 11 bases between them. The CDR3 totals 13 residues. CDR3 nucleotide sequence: TGTGCCAGCGGCGGTGCTTCCACCGGGGAGCTGTTTTTT. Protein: CASGGASTGELFF.

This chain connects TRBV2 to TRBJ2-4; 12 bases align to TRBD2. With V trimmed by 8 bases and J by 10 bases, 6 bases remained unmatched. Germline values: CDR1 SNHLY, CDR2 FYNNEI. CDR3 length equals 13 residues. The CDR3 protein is CASSSGRGGIQYF. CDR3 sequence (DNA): TGTGCCAGCTCTAGCGGGAGGGGGGGGATTCAGTACTTC.

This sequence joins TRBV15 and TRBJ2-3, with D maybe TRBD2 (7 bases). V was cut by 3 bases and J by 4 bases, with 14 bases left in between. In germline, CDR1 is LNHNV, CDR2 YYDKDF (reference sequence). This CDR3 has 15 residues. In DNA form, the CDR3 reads TGTGCCACCAGCAGGGAGGAGGGGGGGGCAGATACGCAGTATTTT. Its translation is CATSREEGGADTQYF.

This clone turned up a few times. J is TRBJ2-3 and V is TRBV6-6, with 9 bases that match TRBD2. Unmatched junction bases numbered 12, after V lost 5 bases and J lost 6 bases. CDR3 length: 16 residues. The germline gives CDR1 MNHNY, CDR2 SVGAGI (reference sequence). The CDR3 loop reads CASSDFVAGEGDTQYF. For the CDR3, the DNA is TGTGCCAGCAGTGACTTCGTAGCGGGAGAGGGTGATACGCAGTATTTT.

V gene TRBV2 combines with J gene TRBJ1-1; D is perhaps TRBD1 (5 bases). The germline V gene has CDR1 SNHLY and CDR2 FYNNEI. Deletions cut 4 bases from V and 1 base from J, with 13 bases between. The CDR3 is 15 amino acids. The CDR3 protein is CASSGPQGGNTEAFF. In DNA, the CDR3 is TGTGCCAGCAGTGGGCCCCAGGGCGGGAACACTGAAGCTTTCTTT.

DNA for the CDR3: TGTGCCACCAGCAGGGCCTATGGGGCCGACAATGAGCAGTTCTTC. This translates into CATSRAYGADNEQFF. The J gene is TRBJ2-1, the V gene TRBV15; possibly TRBD1 for D (5 bases). This CDR3 is built from 15 residues. Germline lookup yields CDR1 LNHNV and CDR2 YYDKDF (reference sequence). Trimming left V 3 bases short and J 5 bases short, with 14 bases between. Full variable domain (missing parts from reference TRBV15 and TRBJ2-1): DAMVIQNPRYQVTQFGKPVTLSCSQTLNHNVMYWYQQKSSQAPKLLFHYYDKDFNNEADTPDNFQSRRPNTSFCFLDIRSPGLGDTAMYLCATSRAYGADNEQFFGPGTRLTVL.

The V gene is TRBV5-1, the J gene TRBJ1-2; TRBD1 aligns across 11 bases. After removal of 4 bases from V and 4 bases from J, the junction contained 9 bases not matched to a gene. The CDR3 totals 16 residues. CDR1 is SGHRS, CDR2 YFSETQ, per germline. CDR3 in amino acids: CASSPSGDRGGYGYTF. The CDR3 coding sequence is TGCGCCAGCAGCCCCAGTGGGGACAGGGGGGGCTATGGCTACACCTTC.

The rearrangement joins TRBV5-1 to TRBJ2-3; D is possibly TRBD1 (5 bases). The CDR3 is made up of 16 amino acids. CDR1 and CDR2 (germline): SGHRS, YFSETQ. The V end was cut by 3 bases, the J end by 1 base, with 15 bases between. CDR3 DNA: TGCGCCAGCAGCTGGCAGGGTCTGGGGCGCACAGATACGCAGTATTTT. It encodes CASSWQGLGRTDTQYF.

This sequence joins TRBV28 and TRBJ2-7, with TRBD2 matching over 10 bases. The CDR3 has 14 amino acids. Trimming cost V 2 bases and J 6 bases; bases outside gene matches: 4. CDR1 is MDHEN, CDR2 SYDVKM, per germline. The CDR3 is CASSLLAGESEQYF. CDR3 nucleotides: TGTGCCAGCAGTTTACTAGCGGGAGAGAGCGAGCAGTACTTC.

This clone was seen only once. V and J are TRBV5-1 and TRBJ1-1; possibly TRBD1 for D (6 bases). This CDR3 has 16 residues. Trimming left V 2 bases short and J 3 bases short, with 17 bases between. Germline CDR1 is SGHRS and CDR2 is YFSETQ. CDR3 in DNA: TGCGCCAGCAGCTTTCGTGCTTTGGGGGCTGACACTGAAGCTTTCTTT. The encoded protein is CASSFRALGADTEAFF.

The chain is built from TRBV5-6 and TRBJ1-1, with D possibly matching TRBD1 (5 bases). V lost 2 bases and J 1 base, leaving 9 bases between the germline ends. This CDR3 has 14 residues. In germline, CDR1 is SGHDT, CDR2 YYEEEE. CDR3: CASSFPGGNTEAFF. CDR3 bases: TGTGCCAGCAGCTTCCCGGGGGGGAACACTGAAGCTTTCTTT.

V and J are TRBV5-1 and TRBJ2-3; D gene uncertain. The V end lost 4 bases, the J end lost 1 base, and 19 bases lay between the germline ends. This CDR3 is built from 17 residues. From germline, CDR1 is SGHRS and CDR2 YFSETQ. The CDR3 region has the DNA TGCGCCAGCAGCCCACTTCACAGTGCCTCGGGCACAGATACGCAGTATTTT. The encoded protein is CASSPLHSASGTDTQYF.

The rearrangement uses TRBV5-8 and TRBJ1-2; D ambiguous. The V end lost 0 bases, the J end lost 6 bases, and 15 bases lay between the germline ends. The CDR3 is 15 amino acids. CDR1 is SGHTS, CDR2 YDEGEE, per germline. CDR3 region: CASSLDLGVNNGYTF. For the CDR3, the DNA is TGTGCCAGCAGCTTGGATCTGGGCGTTAATAATGGCTACACCTTC.

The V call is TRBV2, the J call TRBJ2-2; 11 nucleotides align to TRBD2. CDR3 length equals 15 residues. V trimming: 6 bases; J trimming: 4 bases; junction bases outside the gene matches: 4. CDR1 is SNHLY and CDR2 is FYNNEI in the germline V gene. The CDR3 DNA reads TGTGCCAGCAGGCTTACTAGCGGGAGCACCGGGGAGCTGTTTTTT. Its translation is CASRLTSGSTGELFF.